This record looks at one T cell receptor beta chain sequence and its context. No antigen is known for it. These data come from a study of cytomegalovirus exposure and HLA in healthy donors. Broader study findings: Through in vitro validation, a few CMV-associated chains were shown to be specific for CMV antigens.

Per the germline V gene, CDR1 is SGHAT and CDR2 is FQNNGV. Trimming removed 5 bases from V and 4 bases from J; junction bases left unmatched: 11. There are 15 residues in the CDR3. Assay used: immunoSEQ multiplex PCR; TCRdb lists only in-frame clones, some missing. The repertoire holds about 150,000 clones, with 70% to 85% as singletons. Sequencing was performed on PBMCs. The receptor was isolated from a man aged 25 to 45 in good health and CMV-seropositive. The rearrangement uses TRBV11-2 and TRBJ2-7; 7 nucleotides match TRBD2. The CDR3 spells CASSRLGGNLYEQYF. In nucleotides, the CDR3 is TGTGCCAGCAGCCGATTGGGGGGGAATCTTTACGAGCAGTACTTC.